Each of the 14 T cell receptor beta chains below was sequenced from the same sample in a study of glioma-infiltrating T cells. Using RNA template, CDR3s of TCR alpha and beta were amplified with iRepertoire arm-PCR. TCRdb used MiXCR to reprocess the multiplex PCR reads, holding one entry per CDR3 protein. The sample shows about 130,000 distinct CDR3 sequences, around a quarter of them seen only once. Source material: glioma tissue, nonneoplastic brain tissue, or PBMCs (not recorded which). These receptors came from a human donor with low-grade glioma or glioblastoma, undergoing nonglioma brain surgery, or in good health (not recorded which).

The chain has TRBV5-1 and TRBJ2-5; maybe TRBD2 (7 bases). The V and J ends lost 0 bases and 5 bases respectively, with 14 bases between them. The CDR3 totals 15 residues. Germline V gene lookup returns CDR1 SGHRS and CDR2 YFSETQ. CDR3 protein: CASSLAPGEGETQYF. Here the CDR3 DNA reads TGCGCCAGCAGCTTGGCCCCAGGGGAGGGGGAGACCCAGTACTTC. Full variable domain (remainder filled in from reference TRBV5-1 and TRBJ2-5): KAGVTQTPRYLIKTRGQQVTLSCSPISGHRSVSWYQQTPGQGLQFLFEYFSETQRNKGNFPGRFSGRQFSNSRSEMNVSTLELGDSALYLCASSLAPGEGETQYFGPGTRLLVL.

This clonotype was picked up many times. The CDR3 nucleotides read TGTGCCAGCAGTTATGTGGGACAAGAGACCCAGTACTTC. Translated, it gives CASSYVGQETQYF. The J gene is TRBJ2-5, the V gene TRBV6-1; D ambiguous. The CDR3 consists of 13 residues. V lost 5 bases, J lost 2 bases, and 9 bases lay in between. Germline V gene lookup returns CDR1 MNHNS and CDR2 SASEGT.

This chain uses TRBV6-2 or TRBV6-3 with TRBJ2-3, with 8 bases that match TRBD1. Germline CDR1 is MNHEY and CDR2 is SVGEGT. The CDR3 consists of 14 residues. The trim removed 7 bases at V and 2 bases at J, leaving 5 bases unmatched. The CDR3 DNA reads TGTGCCAGCACTCCGGACAGGGCCACAGATACGCAGTATTTT. Encoded protein: CASTPDRATDTQYF.

By share, this clonotype ranks as medium-sized. The genes are TRBV20-1 and TRBJ2-1, with D perhaps matching TRBD1 or TRBD2 (5 bases each). The CDR3 consists of 14 residues. Trimming left V 6 bases short and J 9 bases short, with 21 bases between. The germline V gene encodes CDR1 DFQATT and CDR2 SNEGSKA (reference sequence). The CDR3 bases are TGCAGTGCCCCCCGAGGGGCGTCCCTTCCTGAGCAGTTCTTC. Translating it yields CSAPRGASLPEQFF.

The genes are TRBV4-1 and TRBJ2-1, with 9 bases aligning to TRBD1. CDR1 MGHRA and CDR2 YSYEKL come from the germline V gene. With 7 bases clipped from V and 7 bases from J, the junction kept 8 bases outside the gene matches. This CDR3 spans 14 amino acids. CDR3: CASTRDRAWNEQFF. DNA for the CDR3: TGCGCCAGCACCAGGGACAGGGCCTGGAATGAGCAGTTCTTC.

The V call is TRBV6-1, the J call TRBJ2-7; TRBD2 aligns across 9 bases. The junction had 9 bases not matched to a gene; V was cut back by 5 bases and J by 7 bases. Germline V lookup: CDR1 MNHNS, CDR2 SASEGT. The CDR3 totals 14 residues. CDR3 bases: TGTGCCAGCAGTTGGCTAGCGGGACCGGGGGAGCAGTACGTC. This sequence encodes CASSWLAGPGEQYV.

The chain couples TRBV20-1 to TRBJ2-5, with D perhaps matching TRBD2 (6 bases). CDR1 and CDR2 (germline): DFQATT, SNEGSKA (reference sequence). The ends were cut back, 5 bases at V and 5 bases at J, with 15 bases in the middle. The length of the CDR3 is 13 residues. DNA of the CDR3: TGCAGTGCTGGCCCCCCTAGCGAGGAGACCCAGTACTTC. Its protein is CSAGPPSEETQYF.

With respect to this clonotype: The missing conserved phenylalanine or tryptophan at the end of this CDR3 makes a read error likely. The chain employs TRBV7-3 and TRBJ2-2; the D is unclear. The CDR3 is 14 amino acids. V lost 2 bases to trimming and J lost 0 bases, with 4 bases between them. CDR1 is SGHTA and CDR2 is FQGTGA in the germline V gene. The CDR3 coding sequence is TGTGCCAGCAGCTTACTTCCGAACACCGGGGAGCTGTTTCTT. Translation: CASSLLPNTGELFL.

This clonotype was seen more than once but under ten times. This chain connects TRBV7-3 to TRBJ2-3; TRBD1 agrees at 9 bases. With V trimmed by 4 bases and J by 3 bases, 2 bases remained unmatched. The germline V gene encodes CDR1 SGHTA and CDR2 FQGTGA. The CDR3 totals 14 residues. The CDR3 DNA is TGTGCCAGCAGCTACGGACAGGGGACAGATACGCAGTATTTT. This encodes CASSYGQGTDTQYF. The full variable domain, its missing parts supplied by reference TRBV7-3 and TRBJ2-3, is GAGVSQTPSNKVTEKGKYVELRCDPISGHTALYWYRQSLGQGPEFLIYFQGTGAADDSGLPNDRFFAVRPEGSVSTLKIQRTERGDSAVYLCASSYGQGTDTQYFGPGTRLTVL.

This clonotype was counted a few times. At one boundary the junction diverges from the germline segment, which might be a read error. In DNA, the CDR3 is TGTGCTAGCAGCTTAGGGACAGGGGACGCAGATGAGCAGTTCTTC. As protein: CASSLGTGDADEQFF. The gene calls are TRBV7-6 and TRBJ2-1; 10 bases agree with TRBD1. This CDR3 comprises 15 residues. Germline values: CDR1 SGHVS, CDR2 FNYEAQ.

The chain combines TRBV14 with TRBJ2-5; D gene uncertain. Germline-derived CDR1 and CDR2 are SGHDN and FVKESK. The V end was cut by 3 bases, the J end by 1 base, with 3 bases between. The CDR3 has 12 residues. The CDR3 loop reads CASSHSQETQYF. The CDR3 DNA sequence: TGTGCCAGCAGCCATTCCCAAGAGACCCAGTACTTC.

This clonotype has more than one count but fewer than ten. V usage is TRBV9 and J usage is TRBJ2-3; a weak D match, TRBD2 (6 bases). The CDR3 contains 17 residues. From germline, CDR1 is SGDLS and CDR2 YYNGEE. V was trimmed by 4 bases and J by 0 bases, leaving 18 bases between them. This CDR3 is CASSPDPGGYSTDTQYF. Here the CDR3 DNA reads TGTGCCAGCAGCCCGGACCCCGGGGGTTACAGCACAGATACGCAGTATTTT.

This clonotype was seen a handful of times. The chain employs TRBV5-1 and TRBJ1-1; 10 bases are a match to TRBD1. CDR3 size: 15 residues. The V segment lost 3 bases and the J segment 5 bases; nucleotides outside the gene matches: 7. CDR1 and CDR2 (germline): SGHRS, YFSETQ. CDR3 sequence: CASSSRQGARTEAFF. CDR3 DNA sequence: TGCGCCAGCAGCTCGAGACAGGGGGCGCGTACTGAAGCTTTCTTT.

This clonotype was picked up many times. In this CDR3 the conserved last residue, phenylalanine or tryptophan, is missing, so a read error is likely. Because the CDR3's place on the DNA is in doubt, the DNA is left out and the CDR3 is given as listed by TCRdb. The V gene is TRBV6-6, the J gene TRBJ1-1; the table names TRBD1, a call not compared with the DNA. CDR1 is MNHNY and CDR2 is SVGAGI in the germline V gene (reference sequence). 10 amino acids form the CDR3, both terminal residues included. The CDR3 here is CASSYDPGTD.